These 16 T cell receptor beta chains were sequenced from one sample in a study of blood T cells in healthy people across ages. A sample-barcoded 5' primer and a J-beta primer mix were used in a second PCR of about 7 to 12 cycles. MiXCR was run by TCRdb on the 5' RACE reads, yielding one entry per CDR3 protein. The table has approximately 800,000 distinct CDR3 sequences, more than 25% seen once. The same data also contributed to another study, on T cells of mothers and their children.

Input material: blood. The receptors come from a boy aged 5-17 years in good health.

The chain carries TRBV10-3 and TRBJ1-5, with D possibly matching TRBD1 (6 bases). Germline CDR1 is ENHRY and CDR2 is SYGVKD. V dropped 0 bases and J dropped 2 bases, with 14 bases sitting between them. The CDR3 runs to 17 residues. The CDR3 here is CAISESRGAPGNQPQHF. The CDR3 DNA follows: TGTGCCATCAGTGAGTCAAGGGGGGCCCCTGGCAATCAGCCCCAGCATTTT.

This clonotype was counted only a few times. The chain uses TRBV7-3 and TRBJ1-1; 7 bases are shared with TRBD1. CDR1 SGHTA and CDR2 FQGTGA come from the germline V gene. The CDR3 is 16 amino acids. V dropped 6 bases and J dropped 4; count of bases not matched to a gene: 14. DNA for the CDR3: TGTGCCAGCAGTTCGACAGGGTTGAGGTTTACCACTGAAGCTTTCTTT. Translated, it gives CASSSTGLRFTTEAFF.

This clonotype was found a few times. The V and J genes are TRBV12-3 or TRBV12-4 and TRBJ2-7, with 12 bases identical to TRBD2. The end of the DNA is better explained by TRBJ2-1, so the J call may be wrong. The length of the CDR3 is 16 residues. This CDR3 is CASSLGVTSGGDEQFF. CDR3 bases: TGTGCCAGCAGTTTAGGGGTGACTAGCGGGGGAGATGAGCAGTTCTTC.

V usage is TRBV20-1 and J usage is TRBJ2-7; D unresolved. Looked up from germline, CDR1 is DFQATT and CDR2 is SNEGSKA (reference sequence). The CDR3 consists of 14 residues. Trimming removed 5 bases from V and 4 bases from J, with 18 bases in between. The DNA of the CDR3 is TGCAGTGCTTCCAGAGCCCTGAAAAGTTACGAGCAGTACTTC. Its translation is CSASRALKSYEQYF.

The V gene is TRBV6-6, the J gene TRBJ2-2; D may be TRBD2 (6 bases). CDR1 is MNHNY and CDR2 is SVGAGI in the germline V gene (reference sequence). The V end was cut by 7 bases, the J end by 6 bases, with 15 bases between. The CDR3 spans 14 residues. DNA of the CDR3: TGTGCCAGCAACAGCGGGTTGTTGGCCGGGGAGCTGTTTTTT. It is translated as CASNSGLLAGELFF.

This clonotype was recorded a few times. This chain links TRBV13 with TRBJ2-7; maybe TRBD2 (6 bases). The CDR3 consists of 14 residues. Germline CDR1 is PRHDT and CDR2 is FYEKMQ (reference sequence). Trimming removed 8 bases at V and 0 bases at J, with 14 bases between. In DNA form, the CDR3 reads TGTGCCAGCCTTGTGGGGGGAGCCTCCTACGAGCAGTACTTC. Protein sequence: CASLVGGASYEQYF. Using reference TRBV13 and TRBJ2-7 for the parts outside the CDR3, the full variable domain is AAGVIQSPRHLIKEKRETATLKCYPIPRHDTVYWYQQGPGQDPQFLISFYEKMQSDKGSIPDRFSAQQFSDYHSELNMSSLELGDSALYFCASLVGGASYEQYFGPGTRLTVT.

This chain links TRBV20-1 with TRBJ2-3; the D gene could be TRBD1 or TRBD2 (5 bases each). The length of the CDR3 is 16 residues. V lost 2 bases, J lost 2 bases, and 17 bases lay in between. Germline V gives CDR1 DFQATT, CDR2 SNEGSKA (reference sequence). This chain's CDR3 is CSARSGANLPTDTQYF. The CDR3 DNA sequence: TGCAGTGCTAGATCCGGGGCTAATCTCCCCACAGATACGCAGTATTTT.

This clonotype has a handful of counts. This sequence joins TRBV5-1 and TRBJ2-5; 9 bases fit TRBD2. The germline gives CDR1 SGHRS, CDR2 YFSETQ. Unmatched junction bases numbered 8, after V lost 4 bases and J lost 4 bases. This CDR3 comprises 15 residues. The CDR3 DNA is TGCGCCAGCAGCCCGGGACTAGCCCAGCGAGAGACCCAGTACTTC. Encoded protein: CASSPGLAQRETQYF.

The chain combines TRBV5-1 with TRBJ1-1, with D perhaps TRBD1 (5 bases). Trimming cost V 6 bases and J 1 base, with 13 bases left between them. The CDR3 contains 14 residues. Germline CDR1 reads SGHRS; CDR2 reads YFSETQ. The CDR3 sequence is CASITGTENTEAFF. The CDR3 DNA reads TGCGCCAGCATTACTGGGACCGAGAACACTGAAGCTTTCTTT.

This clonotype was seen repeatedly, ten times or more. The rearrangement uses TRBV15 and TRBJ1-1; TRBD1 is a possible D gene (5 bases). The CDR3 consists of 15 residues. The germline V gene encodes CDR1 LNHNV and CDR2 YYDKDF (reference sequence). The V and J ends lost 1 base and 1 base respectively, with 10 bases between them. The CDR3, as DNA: TGTGCCACCAGCAGAGCCCGGGGGAAGAACACTGAAGCTTTCTTT. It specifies CATSRARGKNTEAFF.

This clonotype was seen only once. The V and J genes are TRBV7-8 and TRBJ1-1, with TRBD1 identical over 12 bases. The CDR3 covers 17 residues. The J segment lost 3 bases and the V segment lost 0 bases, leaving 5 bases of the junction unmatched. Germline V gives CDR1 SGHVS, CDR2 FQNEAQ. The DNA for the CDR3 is TGTGCCAGCAGCTTAGCCCGGGACAGGGGGCTCGACACTGAAGCTTTCTTT. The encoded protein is CASSLARDRGLDTEAFF.

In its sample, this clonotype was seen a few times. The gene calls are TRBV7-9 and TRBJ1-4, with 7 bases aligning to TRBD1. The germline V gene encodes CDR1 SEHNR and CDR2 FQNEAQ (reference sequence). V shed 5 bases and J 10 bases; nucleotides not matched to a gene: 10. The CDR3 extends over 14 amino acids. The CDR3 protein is CASSPGQEGAKLFF. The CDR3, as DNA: TGTGCCAGCAGCCCTGGACAGGAGGGGGCAAAACTGTTTTTT. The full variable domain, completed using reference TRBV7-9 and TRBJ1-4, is DTGVSQNPRHKITKRGQNVTFRCDPISEHNRLYWYRQTLGQGPEFLTYFQNEAQLEKSRLLSDRFSAERPKGSFSTLEIQRTEQGDSAMYLCASSPGQEGAKLFFGSGTQLSVL.

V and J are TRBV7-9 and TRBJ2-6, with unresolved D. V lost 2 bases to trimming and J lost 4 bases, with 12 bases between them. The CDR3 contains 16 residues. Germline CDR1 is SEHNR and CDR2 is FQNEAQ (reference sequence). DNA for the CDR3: TGTGCCAGCAGCTTAACAGTCCAAAGAGGGGCCAACGTCCTGACTTTC. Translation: CASSLTVQRGANVLTF.

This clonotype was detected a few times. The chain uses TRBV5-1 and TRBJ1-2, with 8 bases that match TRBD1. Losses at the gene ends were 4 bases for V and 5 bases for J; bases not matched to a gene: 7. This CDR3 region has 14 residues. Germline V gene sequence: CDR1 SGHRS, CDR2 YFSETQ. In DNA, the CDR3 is TGCGCCAGCAGCGACAGGGGTTTAGGTTATGGCTACACCTTC. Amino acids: CASSDRGLGYGYTF.

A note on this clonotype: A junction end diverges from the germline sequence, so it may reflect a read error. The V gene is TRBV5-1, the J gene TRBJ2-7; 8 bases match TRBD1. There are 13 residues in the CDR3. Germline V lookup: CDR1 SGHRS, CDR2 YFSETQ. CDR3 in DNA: TGCGCCACCTCACCTGGGACAGGATACGGGCAGTACTTC. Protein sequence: CATSPGTGYGQYF.

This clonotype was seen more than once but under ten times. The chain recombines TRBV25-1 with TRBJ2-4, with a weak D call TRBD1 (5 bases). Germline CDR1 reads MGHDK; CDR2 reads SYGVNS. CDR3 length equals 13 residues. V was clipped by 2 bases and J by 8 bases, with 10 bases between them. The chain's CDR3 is CASSEPGKDIQYF. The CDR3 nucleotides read TGTGCCAGCAGTGAACCAGGGAAGGACATTCAGTACTTC.